The 28 T cell receptor beta chains given below trace back to one sample, sequenced in a study of T cells expressing NK-cell markers. With the 5' RACE reads reprocessed, TCRdb shows one record per CDR3 protein and no DNA. This specimen shows about 390,000 distinct CDR3 sequences; the ten leading clones hold over 8.5%. What was sequenced was blood T cells: a sorted CD56 or NKG2C T cell subset, CD4+ or CD8+ T cells, or bulk PBMC T cells (not recorded which). The receptors were sampled from a woman in her forties or fifties in good health.

The chain combines TRBV6-5 with TRBJ2-3; the D gene TCRdb calls, TRBD2, cannot be checked with no DNA. CDR3 size: 14 residues. Germline lookup yields CDR1 MNHEY and CDR2 SVGAGI. The CDR3 protein is CASTPEGTPDTQYF.

V gene TRBV27 combines with J gene TRBJ2-6; TCRdb indicates TRBD2, and absent DNA this call remains unverified. The CDR3 has 17 amino acids. The germline gives CDR1 MNHEY, CDR2 SMNVEV (reference sequence). CDR3 protein: CASSVVGRPSGANVLTF.

The rearrangement uses TRBV14 and TRBJ2-6. The CDR3 covers 15 residues. The V gene's germline CDR1 is SGHDN and CDR2 FVKESK. This CDR3 reads CASSQFLSGANVLTF.

The chain couples TRBV6-5 to TRBJ1-2. The length of the CDR3 is 14 residues. The germline V gene encodes CDR1 MNHEY and CDR2 SVGAGI. CDR3: CASSAGLGHYGYTF.

The V and J genes are TRBV20-1 and TRBJ2-3; no DNA is available, so the TRBD2 call from TCRdb remains unchecked. Germline values: CDR1 DFQATT, CDR2 SNEGSKA (reference sequence). The CDR3 extends over 15 amino acids. This CDR3 reads CSATIGGLGTDTQYF.

This rearrangement joins TRBV12-5 to TRBJ2-5; TCRdb returns TRBD1, unconfirmable since there is no DNA. The CDR3 loop spans 14 amino acids. The germline gives CDR1 LGHNT, CDR2 FRNRAP. CDR3 region: CASGLGESPISQYF.

The CDR3 sequence: CASSLASGSSNTQYF. The chain is built from TRBV5-6 and TRBJ2-3; the D call of TRBD2 rests on TCRdb alone, since no DNA is present to check it. CDR1 SGHDT and CDR2 YYEEEE come from the germline V gene. This CDR3 is built from 15 residues.

The CDR3 protein is CASSESGEQETQYF. The V gene is TRBV10-2, the J gene TRBJ2-5; TCRdb outputs TRBD1, but without DNA this stays unchecked. CDR1 is WSHSY, CDR2 SAAADI, per germline. The CDR3 extends over 14 amino acids.

The genes are TRBV6-5 and TRBJ1-1; TCRdb selects TRBD1, and the lack of DNA leaves this call unchecked. The CDR3 runs to 14 residues. CDR1 and CDR2 from the germline V gene are MNHEY and SVGAGI. CDR3 sequence reads: CASIFQGIVTEAFF.

The rearrangement uses TRBV7-9 and TRBJ2-5; TCRdb selects TRBD1, and the lack of DNA leaves this call unchecked. This CDR3 is built from 17 residues. Germline CDR1 and CDR2: SEHNR and FQNEAQ (reference sequence). This CDR3 is CASTPWGTGGLEETQYF.

This chain uses TRBV29-1 with TRBJ2-3; with no DNA, the TCRdb D assignment of TRBD2 cannot be verified. Germline-derived CDR1 and CDR2 are SQVTM and ANQGSEA. The CDR3 length is 15 residues. CDR3 sequence: CSVATSGRAVDTQYF.

The chain joins TRBV5-5 to TRBJ2-1; TCRdb names TRBD1, which stays unverified in the absence of DNA. The germline V gene has CDR1 SGHKS and CDR2 YYEKEE (reference sequence). This CDR3 comprises 15 residues. The chain's CDR3 is CASSPRTGDHNEQFF.

V usage is TRBV6-5 and J usage is TRBJ2-1; there is no DNA to check the TCRdb D call of TRBD1. This CDR3 is built from 13 residues. CDR1 is MNHEY, CDR2 SVGAGI, per germline. The CDR3 loop reads CASSWGPSNEQFF.

The J gene is TRBJ2-3, the V gene TRBV3-1; TCRdb selects TRBD2, and the lack of DNA leaves this call unchecked. In germline, CDR1 is LGHDT, CDR2 YNNKEL (reference sequence). The CDR3 loop spans 15 amino acids. CDR3: CASKGGTSRSDTQYF.

The rearrangement joins TRBV20-1 to TRBJ2-3; the TCRdb call, TRBD2, lacks DNA for checking. CDR1 and CDR2 from the germline V gene are DFQATT and SNEGSKA (reference sequence). The CDR3 is made up of 15 amino acids. Here the CDR3 reads CSARLIGRRADTQYF.

The chain uses TRBV5-1 and TRBJ2-7. The CDR3 contains 14 residues. Germline V gene sequence: CDR1 SGHRS, CDR2 YFSETQ. CDR3 loop: CASSLAGGPYEQYF. The full variable domain, completed using reference TRBV5-1 and TRBJ2-7, is KAGVTQTPRYLIKTRGQQVTLSCSPISGHRSVSWYQQTPGQGLQFLFEYFSETQRNKGNFPGRFSGRQFSNSRSEMNVSTLELGDSALYLCASSLAGGPYEQYFGPGTRLTVT.

The chain joins TRBV20-1 to TRBJ2-2. Germline V gene sequence: CDR1 DFQATT, CDR2 SNEGSKA (reference sequence). CDR3 size: 13 residues. The CDR3 region is CSARSDPVEELFF.

The chain combines TRBV6-5 with TRBJ2-5; TCRdb designates TRBD2, a call that cannot be tested without DNA. This CDR3 has 15 residues. The germline V gene encodes CDR1 MNHEY and CDR2 SVGAGI. This CDR3 reads CASSPSDNAKETQYF.

The CDR3 reads CASKHSGEGELFF. This chain uses TRBV27 with TRBJ2-2; TCRdb outputs TRBD1, but without DNA this stays unchecked. CDR1 and CDR2 from the germline V gene are MNHEY and SMNVEV (reference sequence). The CDR3 loop spans 13 amino acids.

The CDR3 spells CASSSGTGGGSNQPQHF. The gene calls are TRBV12-3 or TRBV12-4 and TRBJ1-5; the D call from TCRdb, TRBD1, cannot be confirmed without DNA. This CDR3 contains 17 residues.

The chain recombines TRBV29-1 with TRBJ1-4; absent DNA, TCRdb's TRBD1 call cannot be checked. Looked up from germline, CDR1 is SQVTM and CDR2 is ANQGSEA. The CDR3 has 13 amino acids. The CDR3 spells CSVAWGRGEKLFF.

The chain combines TRBV11-3 with TRBJ2-3; the TRBD1 assignment by TCRdb is unverifiable without DNA. CDR1 and CDR2 from the germline V gene are SGHNT and YENEEA. The CDR3 has 17 amino acids. CDR3: CASNPTQGRLSTDTQYF.

The J gene is TRBJ1-1, the V gene TRBV29-1; the D call of TRBD1 rests on TCRdb alone, since no DNA is present to check it. CDR1 SQVTM and CDR2 ANQGSEA come from the germline V gene. This CDR3 is 12 amino acids long. CDR3 sequence reads: CSVEPLRTEAFF.

The gene calls are TRBV25-1 and TRBJ1-1; TCRdb gives TRBD1 as the D gene, but with no DNA this cannot be confirmed. Germline CDR1 MGHDK, CDR2 SYGVNS. This CDR3 region has 13 residues. CDR3 region: CASMGDRDTEAFF.

The V call is TRBV5-1, the J call TRBJ2-2; TCRdb reports TRBD2, a call that lacks DNA to check it against. The CDR3 is 16 amino acids. CDR1 is SGHRS and CDR2 is YFSETQ in the germline V gene. This CDR3 is CASVIAGAPPTGELFF.

V and J are TRBV18 and TRBJ1-5. The length of the CDR3 is 15 residues. Per the germline V gene, CDR1 is KGHSH and CDR2 is LQKENI. The chain's CDR3 is CASSPRDGSSGPQHF.

The chain combines TRBV27 with TRBJ2-3; checking the TCRdb D call of TRBD2 is not possible without DNA. Germline assignment: CDR1 MNHEY and CDR2 SMNVEV (reference sequence). This CDR3 is built from 16 residues. This CDR3 reads CASSLLSGRPTDTQYF.

This rearrangement joins TRBV18 to TRBJ2-5. The CDR3 is 14 residues long. Germline V gene lookup returns CDR1 KGHSH and CDR2 LQKENI. The CDR3 here is CASSPQTSRKTQYF.